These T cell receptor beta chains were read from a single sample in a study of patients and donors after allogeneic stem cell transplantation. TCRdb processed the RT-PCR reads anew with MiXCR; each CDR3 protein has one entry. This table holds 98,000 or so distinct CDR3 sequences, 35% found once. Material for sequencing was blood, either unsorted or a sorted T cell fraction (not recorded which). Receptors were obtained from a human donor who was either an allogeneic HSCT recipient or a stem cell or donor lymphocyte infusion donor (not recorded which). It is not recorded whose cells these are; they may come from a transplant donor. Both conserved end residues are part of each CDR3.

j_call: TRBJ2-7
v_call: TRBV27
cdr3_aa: CASSFRGVYEQYF

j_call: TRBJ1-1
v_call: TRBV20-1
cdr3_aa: CSAHLGEAEAFF

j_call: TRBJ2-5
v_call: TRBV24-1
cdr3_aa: CATSDGGSGRQETQYF

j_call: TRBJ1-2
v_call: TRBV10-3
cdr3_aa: CAISEIRDPSYGYTF

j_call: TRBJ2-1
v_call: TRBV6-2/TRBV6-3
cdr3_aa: CASSYKKWLAGSYNEQFF

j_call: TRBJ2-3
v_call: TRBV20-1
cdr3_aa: CSGIIISSTDTQYF

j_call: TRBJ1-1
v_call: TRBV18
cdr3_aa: CASSGRQGGNTEAFF

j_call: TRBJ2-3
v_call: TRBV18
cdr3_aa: CASSPFAGDTQYF

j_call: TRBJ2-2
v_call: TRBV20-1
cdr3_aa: CSAYGAPGELFF

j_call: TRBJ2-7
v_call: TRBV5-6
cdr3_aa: CASSSPGREQYF

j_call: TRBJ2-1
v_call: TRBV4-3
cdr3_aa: CASSQVRGSYNEQFF

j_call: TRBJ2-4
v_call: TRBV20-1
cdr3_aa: CSAGQGAAKNIQYF

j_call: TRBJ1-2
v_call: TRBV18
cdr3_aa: CATRVGSDYGYTF

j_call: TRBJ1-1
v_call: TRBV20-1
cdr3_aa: CSASPSVEAFF

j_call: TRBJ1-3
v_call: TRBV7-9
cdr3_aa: CASSLFGRGNSGNTIYF

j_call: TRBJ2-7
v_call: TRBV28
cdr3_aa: CATRGWRTTYEQYF

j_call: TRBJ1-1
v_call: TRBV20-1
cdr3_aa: CSASIGGLNTEAFF

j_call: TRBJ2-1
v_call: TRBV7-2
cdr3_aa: CASSLGIHRGNEQFF

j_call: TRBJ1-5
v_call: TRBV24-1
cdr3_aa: CATSDYDQPQHF

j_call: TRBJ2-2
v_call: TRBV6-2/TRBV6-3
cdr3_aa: CASSPQGTANTGELFF

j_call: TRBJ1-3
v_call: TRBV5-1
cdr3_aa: CASSLGDGSSGNTIYF

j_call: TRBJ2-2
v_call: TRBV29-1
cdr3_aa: CSVSRAANTGELFF

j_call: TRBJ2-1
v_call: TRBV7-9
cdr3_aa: CASSFDALSGRQFF

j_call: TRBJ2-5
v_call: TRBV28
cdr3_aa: CASSLIDIQETQYF

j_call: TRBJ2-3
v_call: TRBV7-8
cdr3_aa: CASSLGLAGVDTQYF

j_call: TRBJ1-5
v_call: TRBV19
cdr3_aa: CASNPGTNQPQHF

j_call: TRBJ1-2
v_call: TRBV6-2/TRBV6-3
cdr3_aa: CASWTGRDGYTF

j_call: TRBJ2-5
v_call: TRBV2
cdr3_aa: CASGLQGLQETQYF

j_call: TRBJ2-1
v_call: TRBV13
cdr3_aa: CASSCSYNEQFF

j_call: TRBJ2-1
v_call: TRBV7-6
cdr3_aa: CASSESAEQFF

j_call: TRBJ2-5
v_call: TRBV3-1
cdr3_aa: CASSRRTGQETQYF

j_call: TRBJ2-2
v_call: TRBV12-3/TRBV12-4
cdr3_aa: CASSYGTSSYTGELFF

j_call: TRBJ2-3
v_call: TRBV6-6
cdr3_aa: CASRAPGSLTDTQYF

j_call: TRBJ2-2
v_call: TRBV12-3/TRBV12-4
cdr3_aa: CASSFLQRTGELFF

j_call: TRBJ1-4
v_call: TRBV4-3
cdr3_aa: CASSQRMVKGTNEKLFF

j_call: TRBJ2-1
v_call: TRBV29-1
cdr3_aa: CSVDRSYNEQFF

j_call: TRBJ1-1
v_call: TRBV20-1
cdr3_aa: CSARLGVDTEAFF

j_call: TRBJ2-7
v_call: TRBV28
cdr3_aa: CASSYDRVRDEQYF

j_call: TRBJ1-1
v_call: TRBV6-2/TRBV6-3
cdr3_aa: CASSYRWEEMNTEAFF

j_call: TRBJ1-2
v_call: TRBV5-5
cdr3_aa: CASSLSPGANYGYTF